This TCR beta chain is drawn from a study of T cell repertoires in cytomegalovirus infection. Study context: The public TCR beta signatures pointed to both CMV infection and matching HLA type.

The germline CDR1 and CDR2 sequences are DFQATT and SNEGSKA (reference sequence). V lost 6 bases and J 3 bases, leaving 14 bases between the germline ends. CDR3 length: 13 amino acids. TCRdb reprocessed the reads with MiXCR, giving one entry per CDR3 protein. The data show almost 300,000 distinct CDR3 sequences, 9.6% seen once. In this sample, this clonotype turned up many times. This TCR was recovered from a human donor in good health (CMV status not recorded). Some clones in this sample may be carry-over from other donors' samples. The sequencing input was PBMCs. This chain uses TRBV20-1 with TRBJ1-2; D is possibly TRBD1 (6 bases). Written as DNA, the CDR3 is TGCAGTGCACGGGGGGCGGGAGACTATGGCTACACCTTC. Encoded protein: CSARGAGDYGYTF.